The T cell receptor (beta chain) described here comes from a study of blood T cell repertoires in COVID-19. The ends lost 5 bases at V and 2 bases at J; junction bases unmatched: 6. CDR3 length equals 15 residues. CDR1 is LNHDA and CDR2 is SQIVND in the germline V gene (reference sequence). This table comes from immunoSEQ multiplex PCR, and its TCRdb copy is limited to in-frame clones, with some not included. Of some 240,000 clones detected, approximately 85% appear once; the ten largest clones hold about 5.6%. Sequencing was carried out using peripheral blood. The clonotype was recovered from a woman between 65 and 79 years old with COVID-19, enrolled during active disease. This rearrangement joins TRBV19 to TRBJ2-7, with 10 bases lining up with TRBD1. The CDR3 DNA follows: TGTGCCAGTAGTGCGCCGGGACAGGGGACCTACGAGCAGTACTTC. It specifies CASSAPGQGTYEQYF.